Listed below are T cell receptor beta chains from one sample, sequenced in a study of low-dose radiotherapy and immunotherapy resistance in tumors. TCRdb ran MiXCR on the reads and lists one entry per CDR3 protein. Here the sample spans 100,000 or so distinct CDR3 sequences, around 21% being singletons. The starting material was PBMCs, obtained after low-dose radiotherapy plus immunotherapy. Every receptor here comes from a male donor with prostate cancer. The CDR3 runs from the conserved cysteine through the conserved F or W. The D gene is left open where the match is weak. Clone size is stated in some rows and not others, as once, few, many or a class when expanded.

clone_size,d_call,v_call,j_call,cdr3_nt,cdr3_aa
many,-,TRBV20-1,TRBJ2-7,TGCAGTGCTAGTGAACCAGGGGGGGAGGAGCAGTACTTC,CSASEPGGEEQYF
many,-,TRBV6-5,TRBJ1-3,TGTGCCAGCAGTTACGGACCAGATGCTGGAAACACCATATATTTT,CASSYGPDAGNTIYF
few,-,TRBV27,TRBJ1-6,TGTGCCAGCAGTTTAGCCGGGTTCTATAATTCACCCCTCCACTTT,CASSLAGFYNSPLHF
many,-,TRBV12-3/TRBV12-4,TRBJ2-7,TGTGCCAGCAGTCCCACAGGTTACGAGCAGTACTTC,CASSPTGYEQYF
many,TRBD1,TRBV30,TRBJ1-1,TGTGCCTGGGAAACAGGGGGCCCCTCCACTGAAGCTTTCTTT,CAWETGGPSTEAFF
many,-,TRBV3-1,TRBJ2-3,TGTGCCAGCAGCCACGCTTCAGATACGCAGTATTTT,CASSHASDTQYF
few,TRBD2,TRBV10-1,TRBJ2-3,TGCGCCAGCAGGGTGCTAGCGGGCCCGGATACGCAGTATTTT,CASRVLAGPDTQYF
-,-,TRBV2,TRBJ2-3,TGTGCCAGCAGTCGTCAATCTAGCACAGATACGCAGTATTTT,CASSRQSSTDTQYF
-,TRBD1,TRBV19,TRBJ2-1,TGTGCCAGCACAGGGGGAAGTACACCGTACAATGAGCAGTTCTTC,CASTGGSTPYNEQFF
many,TRBD1,TRBV6-8,TRBJ2-2,TGTGCCAGCATCGGGACAGACGCCACCGGGGAGCTGTTTTTT,CASIGTDATGELFF
many,TRBD1,TRBV28,TRBJ2-1,TGTGCCAGCAATTCAGTACAGGGGGCCAGCAATGAGCAGTTCTTC,CASNSVQGASNEQFF
many,-,TRBV12-3/TRBV12-4,TRBJ2-5,TGTGCCAGCAGTCAATCGGGCGAGACCCAGTACTTC,CASSQSGETQYF
-,-,TRBV9,TRBJ1-2,TGTGCCAGCAGCGCGGGGTTAACATCAGGGTCAGGGGGCTACACCTTC,CASSAGLTSGSGGYTF
many,-,TRBV29-1,TRBJ2-3,TGCAGCGCCACACCTGGGGAAGATACGCAGTATTTT,CSATPGEDTQYF
many,-,TRBV5-1,TRBJ2-7,TGCGCCAGCAGCTTCCGGACGAACCGTTACGAGCAGTACTTC,CASSFRTNRYEQYF
many,TRBD2,TRBV6-2/TRBV6-3,TRBJ2-3,TGTGCCAGCAGTGGAAAGCGGGGGGGCGGGATAGATACGCAGTATTTT,CASSGKRGGGIDTQYF
many,TRBD2,TRBV20-1,TRBJ2-1,TGCAGTGCTAGTCGCGGGACTAGCGGCTACAATGAGCAGTTCTTC,CSASRGTSGYNEQFF
many,-,TRBV29-1,TRBJ2-1,TGCAGCGTTGTGCGGACACGCTCCTACAATGAGCAGTTCTTC,CSVVRTRSYNEQFF
many,-,TRBV7-9,TRBJ2-1,TGTGCCAGCAGCCCCCTTGCAGGAAGCCCCGCCAATGAGCAGTTCTTC,CASSPLAGSPANEQFF
many,-,TRBV12-3/TRBV12-4,TRBJ2-3,TGTGCCAGCAGTCCCCTTGTAAGGAATACGCAGTATTTT,CASSPLVRNTQYF
-,-,TRBV7-2,TRBJ2-7,TGTGCCAGCAGCTCAGGAAGAACCCCTACCTACGAGCAGTACTTC,CASSSGRTPTYEQYF
-,-,TRBV18,TRBJ2-7,TGTGCCAGCTCACCGCTGCGTGGACCCTGGGGGCAGTACTTC,CASSPLRGPWGQYF
many,-,TRBV7-2,TRBJ2-1,TGTGCCAGCAGCTTACCCCGGGACTCCGGGAAGTTCTTC,CASSLPRDSGKFF
many,-,TRBV7-8,TRBJ1-4,TGTGCCAGCAGCTGGCAAGACGGATACTATGAGGAAAAACTGTTTTTT,CASSWQDGYYEEKLFF
many,-,TRBV19,TRBJ2-2,TGTGCCAGTAGTAGGGGTGCAGGGGCAACCCCGAACACCGGGGAGCTGTTTTTT,CASSRGAGATPNTGELFF
many,-,TRBV5-6,TRBJ2-7,TGTGCCAGCAGTTCCAAGACCGTTGAGCAGTACTTC,CASSSKTVEQYF
-,-,TRBV20-1,TRBJ2-3,TGCAGTGCGGGAAGACAGGCTAGAGTGAGCGGTACAGATACGCAGTATTTT,CSAGRQARVSGTDTQYF
few,TRBD1,TRBV28,TRBJ1-1,TGTGCCAGCACCCGACAGGGTTGGACTGAAGCTTTCTTT,CASTRQGWTEAFF
many,TRBD2,TRBV27,TRBJ2-5,TGTGCCAGCAGTTTTGCGGGGGGCTACCAAGAGACCCAGTACTTC,CASSFAGGYQETQYF
-,-,TRBV10-1,TRBJ1-6,TGCGCCAGCAGCAAGGTTCCCCTCCACTTT,CASSKVPLHF
many,TRBD1,TRBV4-2,TRBJ1-1,TGTGCCAGCAGCCAACTCCTGGGCCCAGGGGGAACTGAAGCTTTCTTT,CASSQLLGPGGTEAFF
many,-,TRBV6-6,TRBJ1-5,TGTGCCAGCAGTGAGGCGAACGGAGGCAATCAGCCCCAGCATTTT,CASSEANGGNQPQHF
-,TRBD2,TRBV6-1,TRBJ2-3,TGTGCCAGCAGTGCGGAACGGGGGGGCACAGATACGCAGTATTTT,CASSAERGGTDTQYF
many,TRBD2,TRBV5-4,TRBJ2-7,TGTGCCAGCAGCGACGGACTAGCGGGGGGTTACGAGCAGTACTTC,CASSDGLAGGYEQYF
many,-,TRBV7-2,TRBJ1-5,TGTGCCAGCAGCTCGGACAGCAATCAGCCCCAGCATTTT,CASSSDSNQPQHF
many,TRBD2,TRBV19,TRBJ2-1,TGTGCCAGTAGTATTACAGCGGGGGGGGGGTACAATGAGCAGTTCTTC,CASSITAGGGYNEQFF
many,-,TRBV11-2,TRBJ2-7,TGTGCCAGCAGCTTAGGCGTTCTGGGGCAGTACTTC,CASSLGVLGQYF
many,-,TRBV19,TRBJ1-2,TGTGCCAGTAGTTCGCCGACGGGGGGTTGGGCTAACTATGGCTACACCTTC,CASSSPTGGWANYGYTF
few,TRBD1,TRBV27,TRBJ1-3,TGTGCCAGCCGTCGGTTGGGACAGGGTACGACTGGAAACACCATATATTTT,CASRRLGQGTTGNTIYF
many,-,TRBV7-6,TRBJ2-1,TGTGCCAGCAGCCCGATGCATACCGAGGTGGGGCCAAATGAGCAGTTCTTC,CASSPMHTEVGPNEQFF